Sequencing of this T cell receptor beta chain was carried out in a study of Graves' ophthalmopathy and Graves' hyperthyroidism. CDR3 length: 13 residues. Germline loops: CDR1 SQVTM, CDR2 ANQGSEA. In regard to this clonotype: A clone one base away is much larger, so this may be a read error.

The study amplified TCR beta CDR3 regions using RNA transcripts. Second-round multiplex PCR followed a first-round RT-PCR using HTBI primers. MiXCR, applied by TCRdb to the multiplex PCR reads, yields one record per CDR3 protein. The data show about 700,000 distinct CDR3 sequences, with 40% seen just once and approximately 46% held by the top ten. Sequenced input: peripheral blood. The genes are TRBV29-1 and TRBJ2-5, with 7 bases that match TRBD1. The source is an adult man with Graves' ophthalmopathy. DNA for the CDR3: TGCAGCGTTAAATCAGGGGGTCAAGAGACCCGGTACTTC. It yields the protein CSVKSGGQETRYF.